The 16 T cell receptor beta chains presented below share a single source sample, sequenced in a study of shared clonotypes between healthy human individuals. Measured with immunoSEQ multiplex PCR; TCRdb has only the in-frame clones, and not every one. Of about 2.4 million clones listed, about 92% are singletons. Input material: naive CD4+ T cells sorted from blood. Noted subset: CD45RA+ positively selected. These receptors were taken from a man younger than 35 in good health.

The V and J genes are TRBV30 and TRBJ1-2; 8 positions agree with TRBD1. V shed 8 bases, J shed 2 bases, and the junction held 4 bases outside the gene matches. Germline CDR1 GTSNPN, CDR2 SVGIG (reference sequence). The CDR3 sequence is 12 residues long. CDR3 residues: CATGQGNYGYTF. The CDR3 DNA is TGTGCCACCGGACAGGGCAACTATGGCTACACCTTC. Looking up the rest from reference TRBV30 and TRBJ1-2 gives the full variable domain: SQTIHQWPATLVQPVGSPLSLECTVEGTSNPNLYWYRQAAGRGLQLLFYSVGIGQISSEVPQNLSASRPQDRQFILSSKKLLLSDSGFYLCATGQGNYGYTFGSGTRLTVV.

On this clone: Other DNA sequences within the sample encode an identical CDR3. The rearrangement joins TRBV30 to TRBJ1-3; D is unresolved. Between the trimmed V and J ends, which lost 3 bases and 2 bases, there was a span of 2 bases. There are 11 residues in the CDR3. From germline, CDR1 is GTSNPN and CDR2 SVGIG (reference sequence). CDR3 nucleotide sequence: TGTGCCTGGAGCGCTGGAAACACCATATATTTT. Amino acids: CAWSAGNTIYF.

The chain has TRBV7-6 and TRBJ2-1; D is possibly TRBD2 (6 bases). Between the trimmed V and J ends, which lost 4 bases and 5 bases, there was a span of 9 bases. Germline assignment: CDR1 SGHVS and CDR2 FNYEAQ. There are 13 residues in the CDR3. CDR3 DNA sequence: TGTGCCAGCAGCTCGGGACTGGACAATGAGCAGTTCTTC. Its protein is CASSSGLDNEQFF.

The CDR3 spells CASSFIQGAGPYSNQPQHF. The CDR3 DNA follows: TGTGCCAGTAGTTTTATACAGGGAGCGGGACCTTATAGCAATCAGCCCCAGCATTTT. The chain joins TRBV19 to TRBJ1-5; tentative D call: TRBD1 (6 bases). Looked up from germline, CDR1 is LNHDA and CDR2 is SQIVND (reference sequence). The germline V and J ends were trimmed by 5 bases and 0 bases, with 23 bases remaining between them. The CDR3 length is 19 residues.

V gene TRBV30 combines with J gene TRBJ2-3; 9 nucleotides align to TRBD2. The germline V gene encodes CDR1 GTSNPN and CDR2 SVGIG (reference sequence). CDR3 size: 12 residues. The junction had 2 bases not matched to a gene; V was cut back by 3 bases and J by 7 bases. CDR3 coding DNA: TGTGCCTGGAGGCTAGCGGGAAATACGCAGTATTTT. This codes for CAWRLAGNTQYF. The variable domain in full, with the rest retrieved from reference TRBV30 and TRBJ2-3, is SQTIHQWPATLVQPVGSPLSLECTVEGTSNPNLYWYRQAAGRGLQLLFYSVGIGQISSEVPQNLSASRPQDRQFILSSKKLLLSDSGFYLCAWRLAGNTQYFGPGTRLTVL.

The CDR3 loop is CASSSGLAGGYGELFF. The CDR3 bases are TGTGCCAGTAGTTCGGGACTAGCGGGAGGTTACGGGGAGCTGTTTTTT. The chain combines TRBV19 with TRBJ2-2, with 15 bases fitting TRBD2. The CDR3 runs to 16 residues. The germline CDR1 and CDR2 sequences are LNHDA and SQIVND (reference sequence). V was pared by 5 bases and J by 7 bases, with 5 bases of the junction left unmatched.

Written as DNA, the CDR3 is TGTGCCAGCAGCCTATACAGGGGGAACACTGAAGCTTTCTTT. It is translated as CASSLYRGNTEAFF. The V call is TRBV5-8, the J call TRBJ1-1; 7 positions match TRBD1. Germline loops: CDR1 SGHTS, CDR2 YDEGEE. This CDR3 has 14 residues. V shed 4 bases, J shed 1 base, and the junction held 4 bases outside the gene matches.

J is TRBJ1-4 and V is TRBV6-1; 12 nucleotides align to TRBD1. The CDR3 has 15 residues. Losses at the gene ends were 7 bases for V and 10 bases for J; bases not matched to a gene: 10. CDR1 is MNHNS and CDR2 is SASEGT in the germline V gene. CDR3 DNA: TGTGCCAGCAATCCGGGACAGGGGGCTCTCGCAAAACTGTTTTTT. Its protein is CASNPGQGALAKLFF.

In regard to this clone: Other DNA sequences within the sample encode an identical CDR3. This sequence joins TRBV5-1 and TRBJ2-3, with TRBD1 matching 7 bases. The V gene's germline CDR1 is SGHRS and CDR2 YFSETQ. The CDR3 sequence is 16 residues long. V shed 0 bases and J 0 bases; nucleotides not matched to a gene: 4. Written as DNA, the CDR3 is TGCGCCAGCAGCTTGGCCGGGACAGCGAGCACAGATACGCAGTATTTT. Translation: CASSLAGTASTDTQYF.

This chain links TRBV19 with TRBJ1-4; D ambiguous. V was trimmed by 6 bases and J by 0 bases, leaving 11 bases between them. Germline values: CDR1 LNHDA, CDR2 SQIVND (reference sequence). The length of the CDR3 is 15 residues. CDR3 region: CASRPARATNEKLFF. The CDR3 DNA follows: TGTGCCAGTAGACCAGCCCGGGCAACTAATGAAAAACTGTTTTTT.

There are a few counts of this clone. The chain combines TRBV5-1 with TRBJ1-1; no clear D gene. Germline V lookup: CDR1 SGHRS, CDR2 YFSETQ. The ends were cut back, 2 bases at V and 7 bases at J, with 9 bases in the middle. The CDR3 runs 12 residues. The CDR3 protein is CASSFGFDEAFF. In DNA form, the CDR3 reads TGCGCCAGCAGCTTTGGGTTTGATGAAGCTTTCTTT.

The chain's CDR3 is CATSSRQGLNYGYTF. CDR3 bases: TGTGCCACCAGCAGTCGACAGGGATTGAACTATGGCTACACCTTC. The chain employs TRBV15 and TRBJ1-2; 7 bases map to TRBD1. The CDR3 totals 15 residues. Germline V CDR1 and CDR2: LNHNV, YYDKDF (reference sequence). The trim removed 3 bases at V and 2 bases at J, leaving 6 bases unmatched. The variable domain in full, completed from reference TRBV15 and TRBJ1-2, reads DAMVIQNPRYQVTQFGKPVTLSCSQTLNHNVMYWYQQKSSQAPKLLFHYYDKDFNNEADTPDNFQSRRPNTSFCFLDIRSPGLGDTAMYLCATSSRQGLNYGYTFGSGTRLTVV.

This clone was recorded only once. The J gene is TRBJ1-2, the V gene TRBV7-2; perhaps TRBD1 as D (5 bases). V was shortened by 5 bases and J by 5 bases, with 18 bases between the two germline ends. CDR1 is SGHTA and CDR2 is FQGNSA in the germline V gene. This CDR3 has 15 residues. The CDR3 DNA reads as TGTGCCAGCAGCCCCGGGGGGGTTGCAGCTTATGGCTACACCTTC. This codes for CASSPGGVAAYGYTF.

This clone appeared a single time. This chain links TRBV2 with TRBJ1-2, with D possibly being TRBD1 (6 bases). Germline V gene data show CDR1 as SNHLY and CDR2 as FYNNEI. V lost 6 bases and J 6 bases, leaving 14 bases between the germline ends. This CDR3 has 13 residues. The CDR3, as DNA: TGTGCCAGCAGCCAGGCGGGGGGGCATGGCTACACCTTC. It codes for CASSQAGGHGYTF.

This sequence joins TRBV19 and TRBJ1-1; perhaps TRBD1 as D (6 bases). The V end was cut by 5 bases, the J end by 6 bases, with 22 bases between. The CDR3 has 16 residues. Germline V lookup: CDR1 LNHDA, CDR2 SQIVND (reference sequence). The CDR3 here is CASSALQGRGVAEAFF. The CDR3 nucleotides are TGTGCCAGTAGTGCTCTCCAGGGGAGAGGAGTGGCTGAAGCTTTCTTT.

The chain uses TRBV5-6 and TRBJ2-7; D unclear. V gave up 1 base and J gave up 7 bases, with 9 bases separating them. The length of the CDR3 is 12 residues. The germline V gene encodes CDR1 SGHDT and CDR2 YYEEEE. The CDR3 DNA is TGTGCCAGCAGCTTGTACGAGGTTGAGCAGTACTTC. It is translated as CASSLYEVEQYF.